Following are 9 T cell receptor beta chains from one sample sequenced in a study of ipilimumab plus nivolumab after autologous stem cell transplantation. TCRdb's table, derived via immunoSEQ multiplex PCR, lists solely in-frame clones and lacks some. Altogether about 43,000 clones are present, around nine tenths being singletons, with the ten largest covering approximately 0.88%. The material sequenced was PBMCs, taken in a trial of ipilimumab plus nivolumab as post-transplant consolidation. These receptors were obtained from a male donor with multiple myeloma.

The CDR3 nucleotides read TGTGCCAGCAGAACCTGGCAGTTGAACACCGGGGAGCTGTTTTTT. Protein product: CASRTWQLNTGELFF. This chain uses TRBV27 with TRBJ2-2, with D unclear. The V end lost 6 bases, the J end lost 1 base, and 12 bases lay between the germline ends. The CDR3 runs to 15 residues. The germline V gene has CDR1 MNHEY and CDR2 SMNVEV (reference sequence).

CDR3 bases: TGTGCCAGTAGGGGGGCCCAAAGGAGTTCTGGGGCCAACGTCCTGACTTTC. The encoded protein is CASRGAQRSSGANVLTF. The chain recombines TRBV19 with TRBJ2-6; maybe TRBD1 (6 bases). From germline, CDR1 is LNHDA and CDR2 SQIVND (reference sequence). The CDR3 is made up of 17 amino acids. Trimming shortened V by 6 bases and J by 1 base, and 16 bases separated the two germline ends.

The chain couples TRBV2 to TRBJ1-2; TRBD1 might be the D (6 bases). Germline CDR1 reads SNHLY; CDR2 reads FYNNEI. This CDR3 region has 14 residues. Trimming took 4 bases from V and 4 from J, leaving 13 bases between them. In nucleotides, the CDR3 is TGTGCCAGCAGTGTCCAGGGGCCCCTCTATGGCTACACCTTC. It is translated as CASSVQGPLYGYTF.

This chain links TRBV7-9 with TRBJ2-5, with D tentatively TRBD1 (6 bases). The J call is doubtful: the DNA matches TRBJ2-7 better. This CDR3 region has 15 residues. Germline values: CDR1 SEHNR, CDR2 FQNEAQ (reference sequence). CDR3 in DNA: TGTGCCAGCAGCTTAGTGGGGGCAGGAAACTACGAGCAGTACTTC. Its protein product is CASSLVGAGNYEQYF.

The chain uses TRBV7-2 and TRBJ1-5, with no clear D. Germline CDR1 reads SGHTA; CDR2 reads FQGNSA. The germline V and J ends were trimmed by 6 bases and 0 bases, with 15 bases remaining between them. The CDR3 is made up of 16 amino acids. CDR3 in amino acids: CASSPLRDPSNQPQHF. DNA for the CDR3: TGTGCCAGCAGTCCACTGCGGGATCCTAGCAATCAGCCCCAGCATTTT.

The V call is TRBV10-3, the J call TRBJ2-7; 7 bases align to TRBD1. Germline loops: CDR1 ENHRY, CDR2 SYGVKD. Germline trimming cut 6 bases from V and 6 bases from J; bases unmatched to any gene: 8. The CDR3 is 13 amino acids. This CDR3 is CAIRVLGGSEQYF. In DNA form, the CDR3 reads TGTGCCATCAGGGTACTAGGGGGCTCCGAGCAGTACTTC.

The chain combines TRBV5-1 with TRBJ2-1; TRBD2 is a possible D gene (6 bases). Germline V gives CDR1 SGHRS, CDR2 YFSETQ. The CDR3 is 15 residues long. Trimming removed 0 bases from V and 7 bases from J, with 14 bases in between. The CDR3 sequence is CASSLGAAGGNEQFF. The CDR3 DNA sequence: TGCGCCAGCAGCTTGGGGGCCGCCGGAGGGAATGAGCAGTTCTTC.

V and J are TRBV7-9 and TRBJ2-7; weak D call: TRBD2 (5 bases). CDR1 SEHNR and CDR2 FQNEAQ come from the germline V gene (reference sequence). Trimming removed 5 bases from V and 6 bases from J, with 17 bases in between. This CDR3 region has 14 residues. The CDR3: CASSRLGLAGEQYF. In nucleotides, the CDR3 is TGTGCCAGCAGCCGGCTAGGGCTAGCAGGCGAGCAGTACTTC.

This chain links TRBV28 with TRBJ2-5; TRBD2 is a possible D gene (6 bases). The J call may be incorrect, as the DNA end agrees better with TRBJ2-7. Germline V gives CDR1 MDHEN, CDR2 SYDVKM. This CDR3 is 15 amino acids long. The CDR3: CASSARASVNYEQYF. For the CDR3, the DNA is TGTGCCAGCAGTGCTAGGGCTAGCGTTAACTACGAGCAGTACTTC.